Given below is one TCR beta chain in context. This CDR3 is 18 amino acids long. Germline CDR1 and CDR2: LGHDT and YNNKEL (reference sequence). The germline V and J ends were trimmed by 1 base and 0 bases, with 13 bases remaining between them. Authors' methods: Researchers report that nucleated cell counts were estimated from reference gene primer amplification. Clones were read by immunoSEQ multiplex PCR, and TCRdb kept only the in-frame ones, dropping some. V and J calls and clone size are copied from that table; D and trimming were computed from the DNA. This sample has under 300,000 clones; roughly 82% occur once, and the top ten carry more than 9%. The sample is drawn from a study of blood T cell repertoires in COVID-19. Across the whole study: Acute and convalescent COVID-19 specimens originated in the United States, Italy and Spain. PBMCs, B-cell-depleted T cells, or T cells were the source of the cDNA or gDNA that made up the material.

The J gene is TRBJ1-6, the V gene TRBV3-1 (or the pseudogene TRBV3-2), with D tentatively TRBD1 (5 bases). Specimen: peripheral blood. This receptor was obtained from an elderly man with acute or convalescent COVID-19. CDR3 in DNA: TGTGCCAGCAGCCAAGGACAGTTTCGGAGCTCCTATAATTCACCCCTCCACTTT. Translated: CASSQGQFRSSYNSPLHF.